These T cell receptor beta chains were read from a single sample in a study of cytomegalovirus exposure and HLA in healthy donors. Clones were read by immunoSEQ multiplex PCR, and TCRdb kept only the in-frame ones, dropping some. The sample holds approximately 54,000 clones, around nine tenths seen once. The sample consisted of PBMCs. These receptors were collected from a woman aged 18-29 years in good health and CMV-seropositive. Each CDR3 is given with its conserved first and last residue.

V: TRBV5-1; CDR3: CASSLGTGLNTEAFF
V: TRBV9; CDR3: CASSVAWSGGPNTEAFF
V: TRBV27; CDR3: CASSFSLLETQYF
V: TRBV5-1; CDR3: CASSLAGVPETQYF
V: TRBV11-3; CDR3: CASSYQTGELFF
V: TRBV6-5; CDR3: CASSIHLYEQYF
V: TRBV7-2; CDR3: CASSSLLASGGIDTQYF
V: TRBV5-6; CDR3: CASSLQGSYNEQFF
V: TRBV11-1; CDR3: CASSRNRDQKLFF
V: TRBV5-5; CDR3: CASSWGTGNNQPQHF
V: TRBV6-5; CDR3: CASSYSGTDNEKLFF
V: TRBV9; CDR3: CASSGQRAPSGNTIYF
V: TRBV7-9; CDR3: CASRGTSFDTQYF
V: TRBV6-4; CDR3: CASSPHKNTEAFF
V: TRBV25-1; CDR3: CASSESWYEQYF
V: TRBV4-1; CDR3: CASSQEVAKEKLFF
V: TRBV30; CDR3: CAYQTGTSGNTIYF
V: TRBV28; CDR3: CASRRQGYEQYF
V: TRBV29-1; CDR3: CSARGRIVETQYF
V: TRBV4-3; CDR3: CASSPHRHILNGYTF
V: TRBV4-1; CDR3: CASSQGQGGKYGYTF
V: TRBV7-9; CDR3: CASSLGGGEARTEAFF
V: TRBV7-9; CDR3: CASSSRGPTQNTEAFF
V: TRBV30; CDR3: CAWALGTQNQPQHF
V: TRBV4-1; CDR3: CASSQDRDRGYGYTF
V: TRBV5-1; CDR3: CASRPPGQAIDGYTF
V: TRBV11-1; CDR3: CASSWDRGHTEAFF
V: TRBV6-5; CDR3: CASSETSVNTEAFF
V: TRBV6-5; CDR3: CASSATGDTEAFF
V: TRBV6-5; CDR3: CASSGRQGLYEQYF
V: TRBV7-3; CDR3: CASSLNSAATEAFF
V: TRBV4-1; CDR3: CASSQDEGGYTEAFF
V: TRBV27; CDR3: CASSPGTGLGNTIYF
V: TRBV30; CDR3: CAWSVLGGRGRLYEQYF
V: TRBV5-4; CDR3: CASSFEGPGNTIYF
V: TRBV10-3; CDR3: CAIKGDRGDNEQFF
V: TRBV7-3; CDR3: CASSAGTGAYNEQFF
V: TRBV6-1; CDR3: CAIFVGPTGSTEAFF
V: TRBV28; CDR3: CASRGTRGGGYTF
V: TRBV27; CDR3: CASSITGTEPYEQYF
V: TRBV29-1; CDR3: CSVGILSDREGEKLFF
V: TRBV6-5; CDR3: CASRPPGEMNTEAFF